The 2 T cell receptor beta chains below were found in one sample sequenced in a study of blood T cells in healthy people across ages. Primers used in a second PCR of roughly 6 to 11 cycles were a sample-barcoded 5' primer and a J-beta primer mix. TCRdb re-called the 5' RACE reads with MiXCR, one entry per CDR3 protein. The table shows about 830,000 distinct CDR3 sequences, with around two thirds occurring only once. Sequencing was done on a sample of blood. The receptors shown here come from a man aged 30 to 45 in good health.

The DNA of the CDR3 is TGCAGTGCCCTCGAAGGGGGACGGGACACTGAAGCTTTCTTT. Its protein is CSALEGGRDTEAFF. V and J are TRBV20-1 and TRBJ1-1; a weak D match, TRBD1 (6 bases). This CDR3 contains 14 residues. The germline CDR1 and CDR2 sequences are DFQATT and SNEGSKA (reference sequence). Trimming removed 6 bases at V and 3 bases at J, with 17 bases between.

J is TRBJ2-4 and V is TRBV2, with 9 bases aligning to TRBD1. The germline V gene has CDR1 SNHLY and CDR2 FYNNEI. The CDR3 extends over 11 amino acids. The ends lost 8 bases at V and 13 bases at J; junction bases unmatched: 6. Here the CDR3 reads CASGTGMVQYF. DNA for the CDR3: TGTGCCAGCGGGACAGGGATGGTGCAGTACTTC.